These 31 T cell receptor beta chains were all obtained from the same sample, sequenced in a study of patients and donors after allogeneic stem cell transplantation. TCRdb processed the RT-PCR reads anew with MiXCR; each CDR3 protein has one entry. This table holds roughly 960,000 distinct CDR3 sequences, roughly 18% found once. Sequencing input: blood, either unsorted or a sorted T cell fraction (not recorded which). All receptors come from a human donor who was either an allogeneic HSCT recipient or a stem cell or donor lymphocyte infusion donor (not recorded which). It is not recorded whose cells these are; they may come from a transplant donor.

The chain carries TRBV7-2 and TRBJ1-1; 7 bases fit TRBD1. V was pared by 5 bases and J by 1 base, with 4 bases of the junction left unmatched. The CDR3 contains 14 residues. Germline CDR1 and CDR2: SGHTA and FQGNSA. The CDR3 region is CASSIWTGNTEAFF. CDR3 bases: TGTGCCAGCAGCATCTGGACAGGGAACACTGAAGCTTTCTTT.

This clonotype appeared a few times. This chain joins TRBV7-3 and TRBJ2-7, with 8 bases fitting TRBD2. The CDR3 sequence is 14 residues long. V trimming: 5 bases; J trimming: 6 bases; junction bases outside the gene matches: 9. Germline V gene data show CDR1 as SGHTA and CDR2 as FQGTGA. This CDR3 reads CASSPGGFVGEQYF. The CDR3 DNA reads TGTGCCAGCAGCCCGGGAGGGTTCGTCGGCGAGCAGTACTTC.

The chain joins TRBV4-2 to TRBJ1-1, with D uncertain. Deletions cut 0 bases from V and 8 bases from J, with 7 bases between. Germline assignment: CDR1 LGHNA and CDR2 YNFKEQ. The CDR3 covers 12 residues. CDR3 in DNA: TGTGCCAGCAGCCAAGATTGGGCAGAAGCTTTCTTT. Protein product: CASSQDWAEAFF.

This clonotype was counted at least ten times. The V and J genes are TRBV20-1 and TRBJ2-1; tentatively, D is TRBD2 (5 bases). The V gene lost 6 bases and the J gene lost 5 bases, with 14 bases spanning the gap. The germline V gene has CDR1 DFQATT and CDR2 SNEGSKA (reference sequence). The CDR3 extends over 13 amino acids. For the CDR3, the DNA is TGCAGTGCACAAGGCGGAGGCAACAATGAGCAGTTCTTC. The encoded protein is CSAQGGGNNEQFF.

This clonotype was seen a few times. The chain recombines TRBV29-1 with TRBJ1-4; D remains ambiguous. Germline V lookup: CDR1 SQVTM, CDR2 ANQGSEA. Between the trimmed V and J ends, which lost 3 bases and 8 bases, there was a span of 13 bases. CDR3 length equals 13 residues. For the CDR3, the DNA is TGCAGCGTTGAGCCAGCCGATGGGGAAAAACTGTTTTTT. As protein: CSVEPADGEKLFF.

The chain employs TRBV7-2 and TRBJ2-7; D may match TRBD1 or TRBD2 (5 bases each). Trimming pared 2 bases from V and 3 bases from J, leaving 11 bases between. This CDR3 is built from 14 residues. Germline assignment: CDR1 SGHTA and CDR2 FQGNSA. The CDR3 loop reads CASSLTGTIYEQYF. The CDR3, as DNA: TGTGCCAGCAGCTTAACGGGGACCATCTACGAGCAGTACTTC.

V gene TRBV7-6 combines with J gene TRBJ2-1, with 9 bases lining up with TRBD2. Trimming took 3 bases from V and 6 from J; bases not matched to a gene: 6. The CDR3 runs 15 residues. Per the germline V gene, CDR1 is SGHVS and CDR2 is FNYEAQ. CDR3 residues: CASSFSGSESNEQFF. The CDR3 nucleotides read TGTGCCAGCAGCTTTAGCGGGAGCGAGTCCAATGAGCAGTTCTTC.

The chain is built from TRBV20-1 and TRBJ2-7; 10 bases map to TRBD1. CDR1 is DFQATT, CDR2 SNEGSKA, per germline (reference sequence). V gave up 6 bases and J gave up 2 bases; unmatched junction bases: 7. This CDR3 comprises 14 residues. The CDR3 DNA reads TGCAGTGCAACCCGGGACAGGGGTACCTACGAGCAGTACTTC. It specifies CSATRDRGTYEQYF.

This clonotype has only a few counts. The chain employs TRBV27 and TRBJ1-4; 8 nucleotides agree with TRBD1. The V gene's germline CDR1 is MNHEY and CDR2 SMNVEV (reference sequence). The CDR3 runs 13 residues. The junction had 4 bases not matched to a gene; V was cut back by 8 bases and J by 5 bases. The CDR3 DNA is TGTGCCAGCGGGTGGGACAGGAATGAAAAACTGTTTTTT. Amino acid sequence: CASGWDRNEKLFF. Variable domain in full (rest from reference TRBV27 and TRBJ1-4): EAQVTQNPRYLITVTGKKLTVTCSQNMNHEYMSWYRQDPGLGLRQIYYSMNVEVTDKGDVPEGYKVSRKEKRNFPLILESPSPNQTSLYFCASGWDRNEKLFFGSGTQLSVL.

This clonotype was counted only a few times. V is TRBV7-2 and J is TRBJ1-1; D gene ambiguous. The CDR3 has 12 residues. The germline gives CDR1 SGHTA, CDR2 FQGNSA. The V end lost 5 bases, the J end lost 11 bases, and 15 bases lay between the germline ends. CDR3 loop: CASSPSSPLAFF. The DNA for the CDR3 is TGTGCCAGCAGCCCGTCATCGCCCCTGGCTTTCTTT.

This chain connects TRBV6-2 or TRBV6-3 to TRBJ2-5, with D uncertain. From germline, CDR1 is MNHEY and CDR2 SVGEGT. Trimming shortened V by 5 bases and J by 2 bases, and 9 bases separated the two germline ends. The CDR3 is made up of 13 amino acids. In DNA, the CDR3 is TGTGCCAGCAGTCCACCTAATCAAGAGACCCAGTACTTC. Amino acid sequence: CASSPPNQETQYF.

This clonotype was found a few times. V gene TRBV4-2 combines with J gene TRBJ2-3; TRBD2 matches 10 bases. There are 19 residues in the CDR3. Germline CDR1 is LGHNA and CDR2 is YNFKEQ. J gave up 2 bases and V 2 bases, and 13 bases lay outside the gene matches. In DNA, the CDR3 is TGTGCCAGCAGCCAATCGAAATCTAGCGGGGGACACTACACAGATACGCAGTATTTT. This sequence encodes CASSQSKSSGGHYTDTQYF.

The sample holds a few counts of this clonotype. The CDR3 sequence: CASSQDRGGASETQYF. The CDR3 DNA sequence: TGTGCCAGCAGCCAAGATAGAGGGGGGGCTTCAGAGACCCAGTACTTC. The V gene is TRBV4-2, the J gene TRBJ2-5, with D possibly being TRBD2 (7 bases). There are 16 residues in the CDR3. Germline CDR1 LGHNA, CDR2 YNFKEQ. Trimming took 0 bases from V and 4 from J, leaving 15 bases between them.

CDR3 nucleotides: TGCGCCAGCAGCCGGACCGGGACTAGCGGGATGGATGAGCAGTTCTTC. Translated: CASSRTGTSGMDEQFF. V gene TRBV5-1 combines with J gene TRBJ2-1; 13 nucleotides align to TRBD2. The CDR3 runs 16 residues. Unmatched junction bases numbered 9, after V lost 4 bases and J lost 8 bases. Germline V lookup: CDR1 SGHRS, CDR2 YFSETQ.

This clonotype was detected only a few times. The V call is TRBV5-1, the J call TRBJ1-4, with TRBD1 identical over 8 bases. The length of the CDR3 is 14 residues. V was clipped by 4 bases and J by 3 bases; unmatched bases: 2. CDR1 and CDR2 from the germline V gene are SGHRS and YFSETQ. The CDR3 sequence is CASSEQGANEKLFF. CDR3 in DNA: TGCGCCAGCAGCGAACAGGGGGCTAATGAAAAACTGTTTTTT.

This clonotype was counted a few times. CDR3 in DNA: TGTGCCTCCCACCGGGACTCCTTCGAGAATTACAATGAGCAGTTCTTC. Translating gives CASHRDSFENYNEQFF. This sequence joins TRBV15 and TRBJ2-1; perhaps TRBD2 as D (6 bases). The ends were cut back, 11 bases at V and 4 bases at J, with 24 bases in the middle. CDR1 and CDR2 from the germline V gene are LNHNV and YYDKDF (reference sequence). The CDR3 runs to 16 residues.

This clonotype was counted between two and nine times. The chain joins TRBV20-1 to TRBJ2-7; TRBD2 agrees at 11 bases. CDR1 is DFQATT and CDR2 is SNEGSKA in the germline V gene (reference sequence). The J segment lost 3 bases and the V segment lost 2 bases, leaving 6 bases of the junction unmatched. The CDR3 runs to 15 residues. The DNA of the CDR3 is TGCAGTGCTAGATGGTTACTAGCGGGAGTCTACGAGCAGTACTTC. It yields the protein CSARWLLAGVYEQYF.

The chain employs TRBV27 and TRBJ2-2; unclear D gene. V was pared by 6 bases and J by 1 base, with 9 bases between. The CDR3 totals 14 residues. Germline V gene data show CDR1 as MNHEY and CDR2 as SMNVEV (reference sequence). DNA for the CDR3: TGTGCCAGCAGCAATGTACTGAACACCGGGGAGCTGTTTTTT. Translation: CASSNVLNTGELFF.

This clonotype was counted only a few times. V and J are TRBV20-1 and TRBJ2-1; 8 bases fit TRBD2. The CDR3 loop spans 14 amino acids. V lost 5 bases, J lost 2 bases, and 5 bases stayed unmatched. Germline V gene data show CDR1 as DFQATT and CDR2 as SNEGSKA (reference sequence). The CDR3 DNA follows: TGCAGTGCTCGGAGCGGGAGCGCCTACAATGAGCAGTTCTTC. Translation: CSARSGSAYNEQFF.

This clonotype was seen repeatedly, ten times or more. The V gene is TRBV10-3, the J gene TRBJ2-7; no clear D gene. The CDR3 sequence is 13 residues long. Germline CDR1 reads ENHRY; CDR2 reads SYGVKD. Trimming removed 7 bases at V and 2 bases at J, with 12 bases between. CDR3 sequence: CAIKDRAAYEQYF. The CDR3 DNA follows: TGTGCCATCAAGGACCGCGCCGCCTACGAGCAGTACTTC.

This chain links TRBV12-3 or TRBV12-4 with TRBJ2-1; D possibly corresponds to TRBD1 (6 bases). V lost 3 bases and J lost 6, with 12 bases in between. The CDR3 has 14 residues. CDR3: CASSLPSQGNEQFF. In DNA form, the CDR3 reads TGTGCCAGCAGTTTGCCGTCACAGGGCAATGAGCAGTTCTTC.

This clonotype was counted only a few times. The V gene is TRBV11-2, the J gene TRBJ2-5; TRBD2 matches at 10 bases. CDR1 is SGHAT, CDR2 FQNNGV, per germline. This CDR3 has 18 residues. Trimming took 1 base from V and 2 from J; bases not matched to a gene: 10. The CDR3 loop reads CASSLGRLAGVIQETQYF. The CDR3 region has the DNA TGTGCCAGCAGCTTAGGGCGGCTAGCGGGGGTTATTCAAGAGACCCAGTACTTC.

The gene calls are TRBV24-1 and TRBJ2-7; 10 nucleotides align to TRBD2. Germline assignment: CDR1 KGHDR and CDR2 SFDVKD. V trimming: 2 bases; J trimming: 0 bases; junction bases outside the gene matches: 6. The CDR3 is 17 amino acids. In DNA, the CDR3 is TGTGCCACCAGTGATTCTTCTAGCGGGGGATCCTCCTACGAGCAGTACTTC. It encodes CATSDSSSGGSSYEQYF.

This clonotype was counted a few times. The chain recombines TRBV5-6 with TRBJ2-5, with D unresolved. This CDR3 is 14 amino acids long. Trimming took off 0 bases at V and 5 bases at J, with 11 bases between the two ends. CDR1 is SGHDT, CDR2 YYEEEE, per germline. DNA for the CDR3: TGTGCCAGCAGCTTGGTTGTCCCCTTGGAGACCCAGTACTTC. This encodes CASSLVVPLETQYF.

This chain uses TRBV9 with TRBJ2-7; D is perhaps TRBD2 (5 bases). CDR3 length: 13 amino acids. Germline values: CDR1 SGDLS, CDR2 YYNGEE. Trimming took 3 bases from V and 7 from J, leaving 14 bases between them. The CDR3 DNA reads TGTGCCAGCAGCGGGCGGACGGGGTCGGAGCAGTACTTC. It translates to CASSGRTGSEQYF.

The chain carries TRBV7-3 and TRBJ2-3; TRBD2 matches 8 bases. The CDR3 contains 17 residues. CDR1 is SGHTA and CDR2 is FQGTGA in the germline V gene. With 1 base clipped from V and 4 bases from J, the junction kept 10 bases outside the gene matches. Here the CDR3 DNA reads TGTGCCAGCAGCTTAAAGGGGTTAGCGGGATTTGCAGATACGCAGTATTTT. Its protein product is CASSLKGLAGFADTQYF.

This clonotype was seen more than once but under ten times. This sequence joins TRBV7-9 and TRBJ2-7, with D possibly being TRBD1 (6 bases). V lost 0 bases, J lost 4 bases, and 10 bases lay in between. The CDR3 is made up of 14 amino acids. Per germline, CDR1 SEHNR and CDR2 FQNEAQ (reference sequence). CDR3: CASSLASRGYEQYF. The DNA of the CDR3 is TGTGCCAGCAGCTTAGCGTCCAGGGGTTACGAGCAGTACTTC.

The rearrangement links TRBV21-1 to TRBJ1-1; the D call of TRBD1 is as the table states it, not checked on the DNA. TRBV21-1 is annotated as a pseudogene. The CDR3 length is 17 residues. Here the CDR3 reads CASSKARDRGGDTEAFF. CDR3 in DNA: TGTGCCAGCAGCAAAGCCCGGGACAGGGGGGGCGACACTGAAGCTTTCTTT.

This chain uses TRBV12-3 or TRBV12-4 with TRBJ1-6; TRBD1 is a possible D gene (6 bases). The CDR3 has 14 residues. The V end was cut by 3 bases, the J end by 10 bases, with 13 bases between. The CDR3 protein is CASSLGQIGSPLHF. The CDR3 DNA is TGTGCCAGCAGTTTGGGACAAATAGGATCACCCCTCCACTTT.

The chain links TRBV4-3 to TRBJ1-2, with a weak D call TRBD1 (5 bases). Between the trimmed V and J ends, which lost 1 base and 0 bases, there was a span of 18 bases. CDR1 is LGHNA, CDR2 YSLEER, per germline. The CDR3 length is 18 residues. CDR3 DNA: TGCGCCAGCAGCCAAGCGGGGCCAGTAGAATCAGCTAACTATGGCTACACCTTC. Its protein product is CASSQAGPVESANYGYTF.

V gene TRBV28 combines with J gene TRBJ1-5; D not resolved. Germline V gene data show CDR1 as MDHEN and CDR2 as SYDVKM. The germline V and J ends were trimmed by 2 bases and 0 bases, with 5 bases remaining between them. CDR3 length: 14 residues. The CDR3 DNA sequence: TGTGCCAGCAGTTTAATGATTAGCAATCAGCCCCAGCATTTT. Translating it yields CASSLMISNQPQHF. Complete variable domain (other parts from reference TRBV28 and TRBJ1-5): DVKVTQSSRYLVKRTGEKVFLECVQDMDHENMFWYRQDPGLGLRLIYFSYDVKMKEKGDIPEGYSVSREKKERFSLILESASTNQTSMYLCASSLMISNQPQHFGDGTRLSIL.